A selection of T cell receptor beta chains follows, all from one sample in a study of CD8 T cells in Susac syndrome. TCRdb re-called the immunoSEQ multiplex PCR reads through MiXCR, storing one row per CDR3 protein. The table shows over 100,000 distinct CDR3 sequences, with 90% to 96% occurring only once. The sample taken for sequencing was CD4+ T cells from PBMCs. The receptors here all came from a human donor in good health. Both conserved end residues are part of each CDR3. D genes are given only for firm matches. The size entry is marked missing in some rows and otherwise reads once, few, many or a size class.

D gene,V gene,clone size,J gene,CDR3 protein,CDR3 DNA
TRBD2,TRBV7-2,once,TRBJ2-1,CASSPRLAGSYNEQFF,TGTGCCAGCAGCCCCCGACTAGCCGGCTCCTACAATGAGCAGTTCTTC
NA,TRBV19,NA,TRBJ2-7,CASSGVKWTYEQYF,TGTGCCAGTAGTGGGGTTAAGTGGACCTACGAGCAGTACTTC
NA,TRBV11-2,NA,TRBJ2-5,CASSLDRGGERETQYF,TGTGCCAGCAGCTTAGATCGAGGAGGGGAGAGAGAGACCCAGTACTTC
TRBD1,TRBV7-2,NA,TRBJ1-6,CASSARGQGSLNSPLHF,TGTGCCAGCAGCGCCCGGGGACAGGGGAGTCTAAATTCACCCCTCCACTTT
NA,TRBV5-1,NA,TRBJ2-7,CASRETNPRDEQYF,TGCGCCAGCAGGGAGACAAACCCCCGAGACGAGCAGTACTTC
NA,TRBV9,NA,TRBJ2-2,CASSVGYVNTGELFF,TGTGCCAGCAGCGTAGGGTACGTTAACACCGGGGAGCTGTTTTTT
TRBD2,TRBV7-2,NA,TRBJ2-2,CASSPRLAGTGELFF,TGTGCCAGCAGCCCTCGACTAGCGGGCACCGGGGAGCTGTTTTTT
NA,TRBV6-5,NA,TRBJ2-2,CASSYSLARGTGELFF,TGTGCCAGCAGTTACTCGTTGGCCCGAGGCACCGGGGAGCTGTTTTTT
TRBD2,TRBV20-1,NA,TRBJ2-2,CSASDPGLAGGQFNTGELFF,TGCAGTGCTAGTGATCCGGGACTAGCGGGGGGACAATTCAACACCGGGGAGCTGTTTTTT
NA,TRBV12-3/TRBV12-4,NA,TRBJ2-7,CASSPRAYEQYF,TGTGCCAGCAGTCCCAGGGCTTACGAGCAGTACTTC
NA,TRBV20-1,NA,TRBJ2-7,CSIPRAGLSYEQYF,TGCAGTATCCCGCGGGCAGGGCTTTCGTACGAGCAGTACTTC
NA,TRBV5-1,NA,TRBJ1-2,CASSLRATEGYTF,TGCGCCAGCAGCTTGCGCGCTACGGAGGGCTACACCTTC
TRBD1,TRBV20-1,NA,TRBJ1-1,CSARDAWTGATEAFF,TGCAGTGCTAGAGACGCCTGGACAGGGGCCACTGAAGCTTTCTTT
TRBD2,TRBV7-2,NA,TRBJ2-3,CASSLGGTSGTDTQYF,TGTGCCAGCAGCTTAGGGGGGACTAGCGGCACAGATACGCAGTATTTT
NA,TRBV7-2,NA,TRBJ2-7,CASSKGLLYEQYF,TGTGCCAGCAGCAAGGGACTGCTCTACGAGCAGTACTTC
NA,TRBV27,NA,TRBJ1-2,CASSLSRVGTYGYTF,TGTGCCAGCAGTCTTAGTAGGGTGGGGACATATGGCTACACCTTC
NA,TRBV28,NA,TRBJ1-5,CASSSAITGYGNQPQHF,TGTGCCAGCAGTTCCGCCATCACAGGGTATGGCAATCAGCCCCAGCATTTT
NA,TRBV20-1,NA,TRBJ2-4,CSARQGLFNIQYF,TGCAGTGCTAGGCAGGGTTTGTTTAATATTCAGTACTTC
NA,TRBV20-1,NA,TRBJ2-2,CSARDYRADTGELFF,TGCAGTGCTAGAGACTACAGGGCTGACACCGGGGAGCTGTTTTTT
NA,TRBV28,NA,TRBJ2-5,CASSLWDIKNRQETQYF,TGTGCCAGCAGTTTGTGGGACATAAAGAACCGACAAGAGACCCAGTACTTC
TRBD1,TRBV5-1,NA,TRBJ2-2,CASSLQGQRNTGELFF,TGCGCCAGCAGCTTGCAGGGACAGAGGAACACCGGGGAGCTGTTTTTT
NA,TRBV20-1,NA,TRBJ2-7,CSARDPKTTYEQYF,TGCAGTGCTAGAGACCCGAAAACAACCTACGAGCAGTACTTC